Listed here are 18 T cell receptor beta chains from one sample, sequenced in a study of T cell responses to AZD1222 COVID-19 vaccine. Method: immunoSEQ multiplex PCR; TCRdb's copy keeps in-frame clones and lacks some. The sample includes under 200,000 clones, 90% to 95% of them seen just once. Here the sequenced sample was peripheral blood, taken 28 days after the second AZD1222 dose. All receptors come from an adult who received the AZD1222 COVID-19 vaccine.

The CDR3 here is CASSYRGRGEQFF. In nucleotides, the CDR3 is TGTGCCAGCAGTTACAGGGGGCGGGGGGAGCAGTTCTTC. V gene TRBV6-2 or TRBV6-3 combines with J gene TRBJ2-1; D could derive from TRBD1 or TRBD2 (7 bases each). The CDR3 runs 13 residues. Trimming left V 2 bases short and J 10 bases short, with 12 bases between. From germline, CDR1 is MNHEY and CDR2 SVGEGT.

CDR3 sequence: CASANTNSLGGYTF. CDR3 nucleotide sequence: TGTGCCAGTGCAAACACGAACTCACTGGGGGGCTACACCTTC. This rearrangement joins TRBV7-9 to TRBJ1-2, with D unclear. V lost 9 bases and J 8 bases, leaving 22 bases between the germline ends. Germline CDR1 reads SEHNR; CDR2 reads FQNEAQ (reference sequence). This CDR3 region has 14 residues.

The CDR3 region is CASSEDRATLGAFF. CDR3 nucleotide sequence: TGCGCCAGCAGCGAGGACAGGGCTACCCTGGGAGCTTTCTTT. V gene TRBV5-1 combines with J gene TRBJ1-1, with 8 bases aligning to TRBD1. This CDR3 contains 14 residues. Trimming took 4 bases from V and 10 from J; bases not matched to a gene: 12. Per germline, CDR1 SGHRS and CDR2 YFSETQ.

CDR3 sequence reads: CASSVTESNTEAFF. In DNA form, the CDR3 reads TGTGCCAGCAGTGTGACGGAATCGAACACTGAAGCTTTCTTT. The chain is built from TRBV27 and TRBJ1-1, with D hard to call. Per germline, CDR1 MNHEY and CDR2 SMNVEV (reference sequence). The length of the CDR3 is 14 residues. With 5 bases removed from V and 1 base from J, the gap between germline ends came to 11 bases.

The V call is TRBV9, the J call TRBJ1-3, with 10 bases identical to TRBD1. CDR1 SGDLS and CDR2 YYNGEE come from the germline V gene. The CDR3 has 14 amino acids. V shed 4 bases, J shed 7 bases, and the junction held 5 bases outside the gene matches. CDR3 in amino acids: CASSPTGGGNTIYF. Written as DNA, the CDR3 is TGTGCCAGCAGCCCGACAGGGGGCGGCAACACCATATATTTT.

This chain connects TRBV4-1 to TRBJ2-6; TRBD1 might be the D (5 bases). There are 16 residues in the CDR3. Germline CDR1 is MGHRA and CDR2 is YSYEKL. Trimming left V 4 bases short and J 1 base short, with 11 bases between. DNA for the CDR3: TGCGCCAGCAGCCTACCGACAGTTTCTGGGGCCAACGTCCTGACTTTC. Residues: CASSLPTVSGANVLTF.

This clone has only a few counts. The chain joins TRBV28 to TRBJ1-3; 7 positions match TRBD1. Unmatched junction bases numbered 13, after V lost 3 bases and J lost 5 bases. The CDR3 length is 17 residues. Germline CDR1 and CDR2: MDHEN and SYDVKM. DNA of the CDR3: TGTGCCAGCAGTTTGGGGGGGACCGGGACAGCAAGAAACACCATATATTTT. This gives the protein CASSLGGTGTARNTIYF.

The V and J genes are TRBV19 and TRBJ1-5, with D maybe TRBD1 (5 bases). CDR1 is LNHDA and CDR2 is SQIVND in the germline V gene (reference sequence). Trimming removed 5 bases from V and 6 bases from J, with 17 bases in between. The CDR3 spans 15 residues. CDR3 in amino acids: CASSLFWGWSQPQHF. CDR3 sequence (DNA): TGTGCCAGTAGTCTCTTCTGGGGGTGGAGTCAGCCCCAGCATTTT.

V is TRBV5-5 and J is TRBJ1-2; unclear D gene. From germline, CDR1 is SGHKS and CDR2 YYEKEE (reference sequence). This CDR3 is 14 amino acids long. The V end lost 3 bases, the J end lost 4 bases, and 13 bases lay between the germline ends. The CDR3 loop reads CASSSAPQVYGYTF. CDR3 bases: TGTGCCAGCAGCTCTGCCCCTCAGGTCTATGGCTACACCTTC.

CDR3 coding DNA: TGTGCCAGCCACCGGGACAGGGTAAATGAAAAACTGTTTTTT. It is translated as CASHRDRVNEKLFF. This rearrangement joins TRBV6-5 to TRBJ1-4, with TRBD1 matching over 9 bases. V was pared by 8 bases and J by 5 bases, with 6 bases of the junction left unmatched. The CDR3 is 14 residues long. Germline values: CDR1 MNHEY, CDR2 SVGAGI.

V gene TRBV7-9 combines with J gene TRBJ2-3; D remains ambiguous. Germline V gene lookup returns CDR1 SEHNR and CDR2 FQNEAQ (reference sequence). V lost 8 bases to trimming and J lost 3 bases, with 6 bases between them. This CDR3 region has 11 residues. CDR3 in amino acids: CASAMTDTQYF. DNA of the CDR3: TGTGCCAGCGCCATGACAGATACGCAGTATTTT.

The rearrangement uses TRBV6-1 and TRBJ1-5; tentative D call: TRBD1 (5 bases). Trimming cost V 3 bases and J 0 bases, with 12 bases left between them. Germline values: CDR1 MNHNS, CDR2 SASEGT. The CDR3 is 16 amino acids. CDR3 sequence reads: CASSEGTAYSNQPQHF. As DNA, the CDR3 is TGTGCCAGCAGTGAGGGGACGGCATATAGCAATCAGCCCCAGCATTTT.

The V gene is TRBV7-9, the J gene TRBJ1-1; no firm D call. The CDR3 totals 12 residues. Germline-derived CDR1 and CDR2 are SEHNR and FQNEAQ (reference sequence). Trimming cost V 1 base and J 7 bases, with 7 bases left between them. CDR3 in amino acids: CASSLVADEAFF. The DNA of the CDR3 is TGTGCCAGCAGCTTAGTTGCTGATGAAGCTTTCTTT.

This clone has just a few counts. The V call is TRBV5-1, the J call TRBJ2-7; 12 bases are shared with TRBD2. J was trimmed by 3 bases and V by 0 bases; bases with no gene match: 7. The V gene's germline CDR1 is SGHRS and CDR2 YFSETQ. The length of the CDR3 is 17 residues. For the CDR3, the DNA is TGCGCCAGCAGCTTGGACCGGCTAGCGGGGGGGATCTACGAGCAGTACTTC. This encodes CASSLDRLAGGIYEQYF.

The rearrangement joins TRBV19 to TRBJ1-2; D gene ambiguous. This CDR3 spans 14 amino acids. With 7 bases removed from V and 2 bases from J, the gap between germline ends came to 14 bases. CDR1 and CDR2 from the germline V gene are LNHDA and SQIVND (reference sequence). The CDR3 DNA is TGTGCCAGTACCATAGGCGGGCGGAACTATGGCTACACCTTC. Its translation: CASTIGGRNYGYTF.

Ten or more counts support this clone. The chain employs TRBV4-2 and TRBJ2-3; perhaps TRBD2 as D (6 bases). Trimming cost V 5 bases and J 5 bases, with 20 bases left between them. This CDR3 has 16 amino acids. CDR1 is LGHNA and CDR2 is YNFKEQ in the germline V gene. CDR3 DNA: TGTGCCAGCAGCTGGACCTCGGGGCAGGGAGGAGATACGCAGTATTTT. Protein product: CASSWTSGQGGDTQYF.

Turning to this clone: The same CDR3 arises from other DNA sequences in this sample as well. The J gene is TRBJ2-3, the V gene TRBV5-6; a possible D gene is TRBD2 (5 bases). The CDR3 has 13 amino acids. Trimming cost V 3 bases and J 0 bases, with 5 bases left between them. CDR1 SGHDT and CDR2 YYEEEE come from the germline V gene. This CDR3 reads CASSWTSTDTQYF. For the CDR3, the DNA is TGTGCCAGCAGCTGGACTAGCACAGATACGCAGTATTTT. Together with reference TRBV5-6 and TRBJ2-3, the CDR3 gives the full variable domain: DAGVTQSPTHLIKTRGQQVTLRCSPKSGHDTVSWYQQALGQGPQFIFQYYEEEERQRGNFPDRFSGHQFPNYSSELNVNALLLGDSALYLCASSWTSTDTQYFGPGTRLTVL.

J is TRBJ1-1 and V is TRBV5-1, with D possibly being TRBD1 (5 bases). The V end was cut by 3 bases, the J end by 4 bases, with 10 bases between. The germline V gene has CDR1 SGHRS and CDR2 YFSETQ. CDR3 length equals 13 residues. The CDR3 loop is CASSSTQGTEAFF. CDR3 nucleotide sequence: TGCGCCAGCAGCTCCACGCAGGGCACTGAAGCTTTCTTT.